This entry features one TCR beta chain sequence. Its antigen is unknown. The data originate from a study of cytotoxic CD8 clonotypes in ibrutinib-treated CLL. Study as a whole: For this cohort, patients were ten to twelve relapsed/refractory and about 16 treatment-naive, while fewer than 18 were IGHV unmutated. Patients attained some 24 partial and 2 complete responses; at median around 5.5 years, approximately 14 remained remitted while about twelve progressed. A mean of about 240,000 productive templates and tens of thousands of productive rearrangements was obtained per sample.

Produced via immunoSEQ multiplex PCR; TCRdb's table is partial and in-frame only. The sample holds 130,000 or so clones; 80% to 90% are singletons and the top ten take roughly 2%. Study findings and constraints: Public clonotypes were uncommon and contracted or stayed stable on treatment.

With V trimmed by 1 base and J by 3 bases, 4 bases remained unmatched. CDR1 is SGHDT, CDR2 YYEEEE, per germline. This CDR3 spans 14 amino acids. This specimen consisted of PBMCs, obtained after 24 months of ibrutinib treatment. This clonotype was sampled from a human donor with chronic lymphocytic leukemia. The genes are TRBV5-6 and TRBJ2-7; TRBD1 aligns across 7 bases. The CDR3 protein is CASSLRQGDYEQYF. The CDR3 nucleotides read TGTGCCAGCAGCTTGCGACAGGGTGACTACGAGCAGTACTTC.